There are many counts of the clone carrying this T cell receptor beta chain. Its antigen is as yet unknown. The data originate from a study of CD8 T cells in ankylosing spondylitis. Per germline, CDR1 SGDLS and CDR2 YYNGEE. Trimming removed 0 bases from V and 4 bases from J, with 5 bases in between. This CDR3 is built from 13 residues. Researchers built TCR beta libraries using quantitative 5'-RACE with molecular barcodes. TCRdb re-called the 5' RACE reads through MiXCR, storing one row per CDR3 protein. Here the sample spans roughly 42,000 distinct CDR3 sequences, approximately 2.6% being singletons. The study, taken as a whole, reports: A motif of under 10 highly homologous TCR beta variants was seen as apparently characteristic of ankylosing spondylitis blood. The authors reported significant enrichment of disease-linked clones in matched ankylosing spondylitis synovial fluid.

The clonotype originates from a male donor with ankylosing spondylitis or in good health (not recorded which). The chain is built from TRBV9 and TRBJ2-1; D remains ambiguous. Sequencing was carried out using blood, either unsorted or a sorted T cell fraction (not recorded which). The CDR3 is CASSVVPYNEQFF. In DNA form, the CDR3 reads TGTGCCAGCAGCGTAGTCCCTTACAATGAGCAGTTCTTC. Drawing the rest from reference TRBV9 and TRBJ2-1, the complete variable domain is DSGVTQTPKHLITATGQRVTLRCSPRSGDLSVYWYQQSLDQGLQFLIQYYNGEERAKGNILERFSAQQFPDLHSELNLSSLELGDSALYFCASSVVPYNEQFFGPGTRLTVL.